The clone carrying this T cell receptor beta chain showed up just a few times. The data originate from a study of T cells after yellow fever vaccination. About the research overall: Preparation of fractions with low cell numbers was performed using SMART-Seq v4 Ultra Low Input.

CDR3 length: 17 amino acids. The V gene's germline CDR1 is SGHTA and CDR2 FQGNSA. The V end was cut by 6 bases, the J end by 2 bases, with 22 bases between. TCRdb itself ran the 5' RACE reads through MiXCR, one entry per CDR3 protein. Among roughly 500,000 distinct CDR3 sequences listed, roughly a fifth were seen once. The receptor comes from a man younger than 45 who received the YFV17D yellow fever vaccine. The chain has TRBV7-2 and TRBJ2-5; either TRBD1 or TRBD2 may fit D (6 bases each). The starting material was PBMCs, obtained 15 days after the yellow fever booster vaccination. In nucleotides, the CDR3 is TGTGCCAGCAGTTCAATTTGGGGGGCTAGCGCGCAAGAGACCCAGTACTTC. As protein: CASSSIWGASAQETQYF.